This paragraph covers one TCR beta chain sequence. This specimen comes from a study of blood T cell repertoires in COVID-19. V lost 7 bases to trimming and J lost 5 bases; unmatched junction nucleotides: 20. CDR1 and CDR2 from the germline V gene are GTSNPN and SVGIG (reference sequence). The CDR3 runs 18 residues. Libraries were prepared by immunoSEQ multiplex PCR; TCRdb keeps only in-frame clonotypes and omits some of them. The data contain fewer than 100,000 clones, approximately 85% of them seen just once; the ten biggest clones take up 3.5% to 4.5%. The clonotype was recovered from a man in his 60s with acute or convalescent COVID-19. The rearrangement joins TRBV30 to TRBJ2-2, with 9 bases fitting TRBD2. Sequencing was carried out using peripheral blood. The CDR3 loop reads CASLGGSGGPLTTGELFF. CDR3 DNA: TGTGCCTCACTCGGGGGTAGCGGGGGACCACTGACAACCGGGGAGCTGTTTTTT.